These T cell receptor beta chains were read from a single sample in a study of blood T cell repertoires in COVID-19. Only in-frame clones appear in the TCRdb table, and some are missing; sequencing was by immunoSEQ multiplex PCR. In the table there are approximately 320,000 clones, around 90% of which are singletons. Sample: PBMCs or T cells enriched from blood (not recorded which). The receptor source for this set is a man between 60 and 70 years old who had recovered from COVID-19. CDR3s include the opening cysteine and the closing phenylalanine or tryptophan. The D gene is left open where the match is weak. Where a row states a size, it is once, few, many or the class of an expanded clone; other rows omit it.

TRBD1 few TRBJ2-2 TRBV24-1 CATSDATGGRTGELFF TGTGCCACCAGTGACGCGACAGGGGGACGGACCGGGGAGCTGTTTTTT
. . TRBJ2-4 TRBV3-1/TRBV3-2 CASSQGSGLTKNIQYF TGTGCCAGCAGCCAAGGGTCGGGTTTAACCAAAAACATTCAGTACTTC
. . TRBJ2-1 TRBV11-2 CASSPIGPSVYNEQFF TGTGCCAGCAGCCCCATCGGACCTAGCGTTTACAATGAGCAGTTCTTC
. . TRBJ2-7 TRBV6-5 CASRETGVASYEQYF TGTGCCAGCAGAGAGACAGGCGTTGCATCCTACGAGCAGTACTTC
TRBD1 . TRBJ1-6 TRBV2 CASSAGRGNSPLHF TGTGCCAGCAGTGCTGGCAGGGGGAATTCACCCCTCCACTTT
TRBD2 . TRBJ2-3 TRBV7-2 CASSLSWSGGTSRTDTQYF TGTGCCAGCAGCTTATCTTGGAGCGGGGGGACCTCTCGCACAGATACGCAGTATTTT
TRBD1 . TRBJ2-5 TRBV5-1 CASSSGQGFQETQYF TGCGCCAGCAGCTCGGGACAGGGCTTCCAAGAGACCCAGTACTTC
TRBD1 . TRBJ2-2 TRBV5-1 CASKSQGSATGELFF TGCGCCAGCAAATCACAGGGGTCGGCCACCGGGGAGCTGTTTTTT
. . TRBJ2-1 TRBV5-5 CASSFGQRYNEQFF TGTGCCAGCAGCTTCGGACAGCGTTACAATGAGCAGTTCTTC
TRBD2 . TRBJ2-2 TRBV10-2 CASRLAGAGELFF TGCGCCAGCAGACTAGCGGGTGCCGGGGAGCTGTTTTTT
. . TRBJ2-2 TRBV19 CASSIASSRFTGELFF TGTGCCAGTAGTATCGCATCGAGTCGTTTCACCGGGGAGCTGTTTTTT
. . TRBJ1-2 TRBV6-1 CASSENQGPYGYTF TGTGCCAGCAGTGAGAACCAGGGGCCATATGGCTACACCTTC
. . TRBJ1-1 TRBV7-2 CASSLTGTRNTEAFF TGTGCCAGCAGCCTAACCGGGACAAGGAACACTGAAGCTTTCTTT
TRBD2 once TRBJ2-3 TRBV4-1 CASSRPLEAGGTDTQYF TGCGCCAGCAGCCGCCCACTCGAGGCGGGGGGGACGGATACGCAGTATTTT
TRBD2 few TRBJ2-1 TRBV10-3 CAISESTRGGLNNEQFF TGTGCCATCAGTGAGTCGACTCGGGGGGGCCTTAACAATGAGCAGTTCTTC
TRBD1 . TRBJ2-3 TRBV5-6 CASSFGQGEGDTQYF TGTGCCAGCAGCTTCGGACAGGGGGAAGGGGATACGCAGTATTTT
. . TRBJ1-1 TRBV11-3 CASSASGTNTEAFF TGTGCCAGCAGCGCTTCCGGGACAAACACTGAAGCTTTCTTT
TRBD2 . TRBJ2-7 TRBV7-2 CASSPATSGVYEQYF TGTGCCAGCAGCCCAGCGACTAGCGGGGTGTACGAGCAGTACTTC
TRBD1 . TRBJ1-1 TRBV18 CASSPEQGAEAFF TGTGCCAGCTCACCAGAACAGGGGGCTGAAGCTTTCTTT
. . TRBJ1-5 TRBV30 CAWSPRNRLNQPQHF TGTGCCTGGAGCCCACGCAACAGGTTAAATCAGCCCCAGCATTTT
. . TRBJ2-2 TRBV11-3 CASSPGHNTGELFF TGTGCCAGCAGTCCGGGACACAACACCGGGGAGCTGTTTTTT
. . TRBJ1-2 TRBV19 CASSNRGYGYTF TGTGCCAGTAGTAATCGAGGCTATGGCTACACCTTC
. . TRBJ2-5 TRBV5-1 CASSRGQPTQETQYF TGCGCCAGCAGTCGCGGTCAGCCAACACAAGAGACCCAGTACTTC
. once TRBJ1-1 TRBV30 CAWNLGGNTEAFF TGTGCCTGGAATTTGGGGGGGAACACTGAAGCTTTCTTT
TRBD2 . TRBJ2-1 TRBV9 CASSVVGGSFTYNEQFF TGTGCCAGCAGCGTAGTTGGCGGGAGCTTCACCTACAATGAGCAGTTCTTC
TRBD2 . TRBJ2-1 TRBV18 CASSPRGGGAYNEQFF TGTGCCAGCTCACCACGTGGCGGGGGGGCCTACAATGAGCAGTTCTTC
. . TRBJ1-1 TRBV7-8 CASSGETTEAFF TGTGCCAGCAGTGGAGAGACCACTGAAGCTTTCTTT
. . TRBJ2-2 TRBV6-6 CASSREGGGNTGELFF TGTGCCAGCAGTCGAGAGGGCGGTGGGAACACCGGGGAGCTGTTTTTT
TRBD1 . TRBJ2-2 TRBV19 CAASAGQGGNSGELFF TGTGCAGCGAGTGCCGGACAGGGTGGTAATTCCGGGGAGCTGTTTTTT
TRBD1 . TRBJ2-7 TRBV9 CASSPRKGAAPPYEQYF TGTGCCAGCAGCCCAAGAAAGGGGGCTGCTCCTCCCTACGAGCAGTACTTC
. . TRBJ1-1 TRBV11-3 CASRNQPAEAFF TGTGCCAGCAGAAACCAACCTGCGGAAGCTTTCTTT
. . TRBJ1-2 TRBV2 CASSISQGVHTF TGTGCCAGCAGTATTTCGCAGGGCGTTCACACCTTC
TRBD2 . TRBJ2-7 TRBV19 CASSPAGVSHEQYF TGTGCCAGTAGTCCAGCGGGAGTGTCCCACGAGCAGTACTTC
TRBD2 . TRBJ2-3 TRBV7-8 CASSLERLAVTDTQYF TGTGCCAGCAGCCTAGAGCGACTAGCGGTCACAGATACGCAGTATTTT
TRBD2 . TRBJ2-3 TRBV2 CASSEGGIGTDTQYF TGTGCCAGCAGTGAGGGGGGGATAGGAACAGATACGCAGTATTTT
TRBD1 . TRBJ2-5 TRBV19 CASSIGRGKSETQYF TGTGCCAGTAGTATCGGCAGGGGGAAGTCGGAGACCCAGTACTTC
. . TRBJ1-2 TRBV2 CASRGDSRRGGYGYTF TGTGCCAGCAGAGGGGACTCCCGACGTGGGGGCTATGGCTACACCTTC
. . TRBJ1-2 TRBV14 CASGPRGNYGYTF TGTGCCAGCGGGCCCAGGGGTAACTATGGCTACACCTTC
TRBD1 . TRBJ2-7 TRBV7-9 CASSRDRLGSYEQYF TGTGCCAGCAGCCGGGACAGGTTAGGCTCCTACGAGCAGTACTTC
. . TRBJ2-1 TRBV7-9 CASSLQGIPYNEQFF TGTGCCAGCAGCTTACAGGGGATCCCCTACAATGAGCAGTTCTTC
TRBD1 . TRBJ2-1 TRBV2 CASSATTDRGSSNEQFF TGTGCCAGCAGTGCTACGACGGACAGGGGATCCAGCAATGAGCAGTTCTTC
TRBD1 . TRBJ1-1 TRBV2 CASRSGQGGNTEAFF TGTGCCAGCAGGTCCGGACAGGGGGGGAACACTGAAGCTTTCTTT
. . TRBJ1-1 TRBV11-2 CASSKKVLGLNTEAFF TGTGCCAGCAGCAAAAAAGTGCTGGGGCTGAACACTGAAGCTTTCTTT
TRBD2 . TRBJ2-1 TRBV27 CASSFLAGGLGNEQFF TGTGCCAGCAGTTTCCTAGCGGGAGGGCTCGGCAATGAGCAGTTCTTC
TRBD2 . TRBJ2-1 TRBV30 CAWSLIAGGYEQFF TGTGCCTGGAGTCTAATAGCGGGAGGTTATGAGCAGTTCTTC
. . TRBJ2-7 TRBV20-1 CSARKLGEQYF TGCAGTGCCCGGAAACTAGGCGAGCAGTACTTC
. . TRBJ2-1 TRBV5-4 CASSLVHNEQFF TGTGCCAGCAGCCTAGTCCACAATGAGCAGTTCTTC
. . TRBJ1-1 TRBV13 CASSLVPGGMNTEAFF TGTGCCAGCAGCTTAGTCCCGGGTGGAATGAACACTGAAGCTTTCTTT
. . TRBJ1-6 TRBV5-1 CASSNVQGRAGSPLHF TGCGCCAGCAGCAATGTCCAGGGCAGGGCTGGATCACCCCTCCACTTT
TRBD2 . TRBJ2-1 TRBV6-5 CASSRPSGRVNEQFF TGTGCCAGCAGTCGACCTAGCGGGAGGGTCAATGAGCAGTTCTTC
TRBD2 once TRBJ2-7 TRBV2 CASIPTSGRVEQYF TGTGCCAGCATTCCGACTAGCGGGAGAGTCGAGCAGTACTTC
. . TRBJ2-3 TRBV20-1 CSASTGGTDTQYF TGCAGTGCTAGTACGGGGGGCACAGATACGCAGTATTTT
. once TRBJ1-1 TRBV7-9 CASTPRLNTEAFF TGTGCCAGCACCCCCCGTCTGAACACTGAAGCTTTCTTT
TRBD1 . TRBJ2-1 TRBV5-1 CASSLGGQGHEQFF TGCGCCAGCAGCTTGGGGGGACAGGGTCATGAGCAGTTCTTC
TRBD2 . TRBJ2-1 TRBV7-9 CASSFGLAGDEQFF TGTGCCAGCAGCTTCGGACTAGCGGGAGATGAGCAGTTCTTC
. . TRBJ1-1 TRBV27 CASSIRGAEAFF TGTGCCAGCAGCATACGGGGGGCTGAAGCTTTCTTT
. . TRBJ2-1 TRBV5-5 CASSQSSSFGNEQFF TGTGCCAGCAGCCAGTCCTCTAGTTTCGGCAATGAGCAGTTCTTC